This T cell receptor (beta chain) derives from a study of blood T cells in healthy people across ages. Points from the study as a whole: Long-lived donors had more naive CD4+ cells and higher diversity than aged donors.

A remark on this clonotype: Its cognate antigen is unknown.

Staff drew about 10 milliliters of peripheral blood from each donor. Combining a sample-barcoded 5' primer with a J-beta primer mix, a second PCR ran for 7 to 11 cycles. TCRdb analysed the 5' RACE reads with MiXCR anew, one entry per CDR3 protein. The sample lists about 1.4 million distinct CDR3 sequences; almost 60% were seen once. This CDR3 has 15 amino acids. Unmatched junction bases numbered 5, after V lost 0 bases and J lost 5 bases. Per the germline V gene, CDR1 is MNHEY and CDR2 is SMNVEV (reference sequence). The sequenced material came from blood. The rearrangement joins TRBV27 to TRBJ1-1; 8 nucleotides match TRBD1. This receptor was identified in a man aged 18 to 35 in good health. CDR3 nucleotides: TGTGCCAGCAGTTTATCGCAGGGGGCGGGAACTGAAGCTTTCTTT. Translation: CASSLSQGAGTEAFF.